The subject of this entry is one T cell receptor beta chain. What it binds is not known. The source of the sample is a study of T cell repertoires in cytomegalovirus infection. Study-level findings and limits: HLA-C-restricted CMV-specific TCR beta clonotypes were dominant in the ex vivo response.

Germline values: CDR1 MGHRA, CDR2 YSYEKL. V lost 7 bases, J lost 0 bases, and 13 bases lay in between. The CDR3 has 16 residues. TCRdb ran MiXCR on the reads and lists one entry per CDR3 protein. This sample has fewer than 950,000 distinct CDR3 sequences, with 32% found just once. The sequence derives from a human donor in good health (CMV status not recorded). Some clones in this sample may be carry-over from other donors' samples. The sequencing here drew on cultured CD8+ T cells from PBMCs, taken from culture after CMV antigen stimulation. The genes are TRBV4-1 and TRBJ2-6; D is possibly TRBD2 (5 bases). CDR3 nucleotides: TGCGCCAGCACTAGAGGAGACTACTCTGGGGCCAACGTCCTGACTTTC. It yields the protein CASTRGDYSGANVLTF.